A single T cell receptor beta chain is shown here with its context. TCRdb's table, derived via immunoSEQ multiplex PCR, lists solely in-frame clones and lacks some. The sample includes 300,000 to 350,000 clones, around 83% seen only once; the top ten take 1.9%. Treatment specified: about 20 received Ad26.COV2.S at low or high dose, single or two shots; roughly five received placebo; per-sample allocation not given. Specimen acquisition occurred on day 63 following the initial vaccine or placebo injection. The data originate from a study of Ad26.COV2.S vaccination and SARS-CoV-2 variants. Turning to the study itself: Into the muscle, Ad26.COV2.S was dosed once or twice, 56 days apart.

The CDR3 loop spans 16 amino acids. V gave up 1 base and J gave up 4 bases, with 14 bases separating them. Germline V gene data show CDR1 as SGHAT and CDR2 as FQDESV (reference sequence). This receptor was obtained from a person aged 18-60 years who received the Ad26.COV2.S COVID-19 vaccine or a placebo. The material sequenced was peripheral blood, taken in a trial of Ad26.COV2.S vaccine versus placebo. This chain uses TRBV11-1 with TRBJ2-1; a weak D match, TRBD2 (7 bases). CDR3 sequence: CASSLVGGAEYNEQFF. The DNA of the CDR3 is TGTGCCAGCAGCTTAGTAGGGGGGGCTGAATACAATGAGCAGTTCTTC.